This T cell receptor beta chain was sequenced in a study of a mutant IDH1 vaccine in newly diagnosed glioma. Whole-study context: Patients were pretreated with radiotherapy, temozolomide, or both, mostly both. Study outcomes and limitations: Induction of immune responses by the vaccine occurred in about 95% of patients.

Some clones are missing from TCRdb's copy, which holds only in-frame ones; the method was immunoSEQ multiplex PCR. Counted here are tens of thousands of clones, about 87% occurring once; the ten biggest clones make up roughly 1.4%. Germline CDR1 SGHRS, CDR2 YFSETQ. V was shortened by 2 bases and J by 2 bases, with 12 bases between the two germline ends. This CDR3 comprises 15 residues. As for time point: week 23, last vaccination. Mutant IDH1 20-mer peptide, at 300 ug, made up each vaccine dose, with topical imiquimod. Remarks on this clone: Its antigen remains unknown.

This specimen was PBMCs, taken from a glioma patient whose treatment included an IDH1 peptide vaccine. The source is a man aged 40-50 years with glioma. The gene calls are TRBV5-1 and TRBJ2-3; weak D call: TRBD2 (6 bases). In DNA form, the CDR3 reads TGCGCCAGCAGCTTTAATCGGGGGAACACAGATACGCAGTATTTT. Translating it yields CASSFNRGNTDTQYF.